Sequencing of this T cell receptor beta chain was carried out in a study of blood T cell repertoires in COVID-19. On the study more broadly: The United States, Italy and Spain were the sources of the acute and convalescent COVID-19 samples.

The length of the CDR3 is 14 residues. Per germline, CDR1 SGHTS and CDR2 YDEGEE. Trimming cost V 4 bases and J 4 bases, with 14 bases left between them. Sequencing used immunoSEQ multiplex PCR; TCRdb keeps in-frame clones, though not all of them. The sample consists of roughly 120,000 clones, roughly 90% of them appearing once. Material: peripheral blood. This chain connects TRBV5-8 to TRBJ1-1; a possible D gene is TRBD1 (6 bases). This sequence was found in a human donor in a cohort sampled during active COVID-19. CDR3 nucleotide sequence: TGTGCCAGCAGCCGACAGGTTTTGGGCACTGAAGCTTTCTTT. It yields the protein CASSRQVLGTEAFF.